This T cell receptor beta chain was sequenced for a study of cytomegalovirus exposure and HLA in healthy donors (dated by TCRdb to the late 2010s). Context from the whole study: In an earlier analysis of around 540 of the donors, 276 Gb of sequence data and 90 million to 120 million unique TCR beta sequences from about 179 million T cells were reported. Approximately 310 gigabases of sequencing data and approximately 80 million unique TCR sequences were included in an early release covering several hundred HLA-typed donors. Of the 300 to 400 genotyped donors, roughly 85% fell in the genetic ancestry cluster associated with self-reported Caucasian donors. The study aimed to test whether cataloging public T cell receptors could reveal signatures of past pathogen exposure. Using immunosequencing, the study profiled T cell repertoires from 550 to 750 subjects and related those repertoires to cytomegalovirus serostatus. A separate validation cohort of 100 to 150 different subjects was used in addition to the roughly 670-subject first cohort. High-throughput TCR immunosequencing, statistical association of individual TCRs with disease status, and machine learning were combined to predict cytomegalovirus infection status. A later analysis re-analyzed previously published TCR beta repertoires from 550 to 700 donors and added high-resolution HLA genotyping to study TCR occurrence patterns. Rather than drawing on any new phenotypic data, the later analysis identified candidate immune exposures from TCR beta sequences and the way those sequences occurred across donors. An earlier analysis of about 600 of the donors used high-throughput TCR beta sequencing to judge whether each TCR beta V gene segment behaved as functional or pseudogenic. Alongside the repertoire data, information on donor age, sex, ethnicity and CMV serostatus was compiled. Genome-wide SNP genotypes for about 60% of the roughly 700 donors were used in a later genetic analysis, which treated that subset as a discovery cohort. All discovery cohort repertoires had been generated on a single sequencing platform. Both class I and class II loci were covered by HLA typing, at four-digit resolution. The number of typed donors differed by locus: 629-630 for A, B, C, DRB1 and DQB1; 500 to 550 for DQA1; approximately 600 for DPA1; and roughly 450 for DPB1. Four to six DR-DQ haplotypes were handled as single units for association and clustering, since linkage in the cohort was strong. On average, 235,054 unique TCR beta nucleotide sequences were sequenced per donor among 398 genotyped donors of the cohort, with about 17% of those sequences being non-productive. Here is what the overall study found, with its caveats: A later analysis found that TCR association rates varied across HLA loci, with DRB1 alleles showing the most associated TCRs and HLA-C alleles the fewest. V-gene and J-gene trimming of TCR beta chains was associated with a missense DCLRE1C variant in a later genetic analysis, and the association was replicated in an independent cohort. A few of the identified cytomegalovirus-associated TCR beta chains were confirmed in vitro to be specific for cytomegalovirus antigens. Most TCR sequences were seen in very few donors, while some public TCRs were found in many individuals. In a later analysis, HLA-associated TCR beta chains were found to be more clonally expanded and to have lower generation probabilities than equally common non-associated chains. Immune exposure information for the cohort was limited to CMV serostatus. When HLA alleles, especially DR and DQ, strongly co-occurred, TCR associations were difficult to assign to individual alleles. Specific HLA alleles were associated with 15,000 to 20,000 TCR beta sequences at a false discovery rate of 0.05 in a later analysis. Linkage disequilibrium might explain the correlated functional status among segregating V segments, but an unknown experimental factor could not be ruled out. In this cohort, only TCR beta chains were sequenced, and detectable features were limited by the absence of alpha or paired-chain data. It was suggested by the authors that the approach could potentially be generalized to other disease states and immunological phenotypes. The sequencing pipeline was judged likely to have produced a cluster of highly shared sequence variants as a technical artifact. A further reported finding was that TCR beta sequences accurately predicted the HLA-A and HLA-B alleles for most subjects in the first cohort. Cytomegalovirus status was reported to be diagnosed by the classifier with high specificity and sensitivity in both the original and validation cohorts. The presence/absence analyses assumed that sequencing depth was roughly uniform across donors, and that assumption may not be true. A total of fewer than 200 TCR beta chains were listed by the study as associated with cytomegalovirus. A later genetic analysis reported fewer N-insertions in productive TCRs among donors in an Asian-associated ancestry cluster than the roughly 700-donor mean. HLA typing was unavailable for some donors at each locus, so association tests used only the typed subset. A later analysis found that most CMV-associated TCR beta chains appeared HLA-restricted, with HLA associations seemingly driven largely by CMV exposure. In an earlier analysis of some 540 of the donors, most TCR beta V segments appeared in productive rearrangements about 90% or about 30% of the time, broadly matching IMGT annotations. The earlier analysis of a few hundred of the donors excluded some 15 rarely observed V segments, including chromosome 9 orphons, because counts were too low. According to a later analysis, parvovirus B19, influenza, CMV and Epstein-Barr virus appeared linked to several top co-occurrence clusters.

A word on this clone: It lacks a known antigen. No base quality values were provided; no much bigger clone lies one nucleotide off.

The cohort consisted of 650 to 700 healthy bone marrow donors. Cohort members were all nominally healthy when sampled, although unrecorded immune exposures were likely present. The donor tested CMV seronegative, placing the donor among the 300 to 450 seronegative members of the cohort. Every donor gave a peripheral blood sample, and the peripheral blood mononuclear cells from that sample were used for TCR beta sequencing. The Qiagen DNeasy Blood Extraction Kit was used to extract genomic DNA from the blood cell samples. Receptors were amplified or captured by the immunoSEQ multiplex PCR assay. A mixture of 60 forward primers for TCR Vbeta segments and 13 reverse primers for TCR Jbeta segments was used in the multiplex PCR. Amplification of the CDR3 region of rearranged TCR beta genes was performed with a multiplex PCR assay on genomic DNA. The Illumina HiSeq System was used to sequence the amplified TCR beta libraries as 87-base-pair reads. Turning to the authors' computational methods: A later analysis counted about 80 million unique TCR beta chains across the 690 or so repertoires, and about 10 million of these chains were shared by at least two donors. Raw reads were error-corrected and collapsed into unique sequences by a nearest-neighbor algorithm in which closely related sequences were merged to remove PCR and sequencing errors. Alignment of CDR3 sequences to IMGT reference sequences was used to assign V, D and J gene segments. For a sequence to be retained, a match of at least six nucleotides to both a V gene segment and a J gene segment was required. Rearrangements were classified as productive when the CDR3 lacked stop codons and remained in frame with V and J, and all other rearrangements were classified as non-productive. Following IMGT convention, CDR3 was defined as the stretch from the second conserved V-encoded cysteine up to the conserved J-encoded phenylalanine. The earlier analysis of roughly 590 of the donors excluded any sequence lacking an unambiguous match to a single V gene segment. In an earlier analysis of 587 of the donors, V segments were called functional above 56.7% productive rearrangements and were called segregating when the between-donor standard deviation exceeded 5%. To diagnose cytomegalovirus status from the catalog of TCR beta chain sequences, a statistical classification framework was built. In a later analysis, V and J genes were assigned by comparing TCR nucleotide sequences against IMGT/GENE-DB human TR gene sequences. In a later analysis, CDR3 sequences and most-parsimonious VDJ recombination scenarios were assigned using the TCRdist pipeline. In a later analysis, every TCR beta chain was defined by the combination of its CDR3 amino acid sequence and its V-gene family, and reads without a unique V-gene family were dropped. In a later analysis, a few hundred highly shared, low-generation-probability nucleotide sequences were removed to address suspected cross-contamination and a sequencing artifact. A later analysis calculated a clonal expansion index for each public chain from normalized within-repertoire ranks of inferred template counts. A later analysis computed generation probabilities with a VDJ recombination model fitted to out-of-frame rearrangements, and checked the results against IGoR. In a later analysis, hypergeometric tests were used to score TCR-TCR, TCR-HLA and TCR-CMV co-occurrence, with a repertoire-size bias correction applied to TCR pairs. False discovery rates were estimated in a later analysis by permuting HLA or CMV assignments 20 times. In a later analysis, co-occurring TCRs were grouped using DBSCAN, and TCRdist sequence similarity was added for clustering within HLA-allele-positive subsets. Repertoires with fewer than 30,000 or more than 120,000 public chains were left out of co-occurrence clustering, as were five repertoires with anomalous nucleotide sharing. In its TCRdb copy, this immuneACCESS table keeps in-frame sequences only and misses some clones. Where compared with another copy, unresolved V genes explain less than half of these, and the others have no known cause. V, J and clone size are those of that table, while D and trimming were read from the DNA. This sample lists some 140,000 clones; about 85% were detected once. The ten largest clonotypes hold more than 3% of the sample.

The clonotype was recovered from a female donor in good health and CMV-seronegative. The sample was PBMCs.

In nucleotides, the sequence is TGTGCCAGCGTGGGGAAGGACTACGAGCAGTACTTC. It translates to CASVGKDYEQYF. The chain is assembled from TRBV2 and TRBJ2-5, with no confidently assigned D gene. The assigned J gene may be wrong: the sequence end matches TRBJ2-7 better. There are 12 amino acids in the CDR3, from cysteine to phenylalanine inclusive. Here the CDR3 DNA is all that survives: 36 bases in frame from base 1. Looking up the germline V gene yields CDR1 SNHLY and CDR2 FYNNEI.